The text below deals with one T cell receptor (beta chain). What it binds is unknown. There are 14 residues in the CDR3. The ends were cut back, 3 bases at V and 0 bases at J, with 8 bases in the middle. The entry originates in a study of T cells in Graves' hyperthyroidism and ophthalmopathy. Study results and caveats: Separation of ophthalmopathy from stable hyperthyroidism was achieved by a 13 V-J model. Model output signaled ophthalmopathy a median roughly six months ahead of onset.

The TCR beta CDR3 regions underwent amplification using RNA transcripts as the source. During a first-round RT-PCR of the TCR CDR3, the HTBI primer set was used. TCRdb called the multiplex PCR reads again in MiXCR, with one record for every CDR3 protein. The repertoire consists of 490,000 or so distinct CDR3 sequences, with 40% to 50% occurring once and the leading ten covering about two fifths. The clonotype was recovered from an adult woman with Graves' disease, either hyperthyroidism or ophthalmopathy (not recorded which). The rearrangement links TRBV12-3 or TRBV12-4 to TRBJ1-2; D call uncertain. Sequencing was done on a sample of peripheral blood or thyroid tissue (not recorded which). The DNA for the CDR3 is TGTGCCAGCAGTTTTGGCCGAGCTAACTATGGCTACACCTTC. This translates into CASSFGRANYGYTF.